These T cell receptor beta chains were read from a single sample in a study of cytomegalovirus exposure and HLA in healthy donors. Generated by immunoSEQ multiplex PCR, the TCRdb table keeps only in-frame clones and is missing some. Of some 150,000 clones detected, roughly three quarters appear once; the ten largest clones hold roughly 1.4%. Source material: PBMCs. These receptors were obtained from a man between 60 and 75 years old in good health and CMV-seronegative. The CDR3 runs from the conserved cysteine through the conserved F or W. Fields, in order: clone size, V gene, J gene, D gene, CDR3 DNA, CDR3 protein. D genes are given only for firm matches. Clone size, where shown, is once, few, many, or a class for clones that have expanded.

abundance: .
v_gene: TRBV18
j_gene: TRBJ2-1
d_gene: TRBD1
CDR3nt: TGTGCCAGCTCACCCAGGACAGGTAACAATGAGCAGTTCTTC
CDR3aa: CASSPRTGNNEQFF

abundance: .
v_gene: TRBV5-4
j_gene: TRBJ1-5
d_gene: .
CDR3nt: TGTGCCAGCAGCCGGGGGATCAACAATCAGCCCCAGCATTTT
CDR3aa: CASSRGINNQPQHF

abundance: .
v_gene: TRBV6-5
j_gene: TRBJ2-5
d_gene: .
CDR3nt: TGTGCCAGCAGTTACTCGGTGTCTGGGGCAGAGACCCAGTACTTC
CDR3aa: CASSYSVSGAETQYF

abundance: .
v_gene: TRBV7-3
j_gene: TRBJ2-5
d_gene: .
CDR3nt: TGTGCCAGCAGCTTTAGCCCCCAAGAGACCCAGTACTTC
CDR3aa: CASSFSPQETQYF

abundance: once
v_gene: TRBV19
j_gene: TRBJ2-1
d_gene: .
CDR3nt: TGTGCCACAAACGGGGGCGGGAGTTTCAATGAGCAGTTCTTC
CDR3aa: CATNGGGSFNEQFF

abundance: .
v_gene: TRBV5-1
j_gene: TRBJ1-1
d_gene: .
CDR3nt: TGCGCCAGCAGCTTGGACGGAGGGGTAGGTAACACTGAAGCTTTCTTT
CDR3aa: CASSLDGGVGNTEAFF

abundance: .
v_gene: TRBV5-5
j_gene: TRBJ1-2
d_gene: .
CDR3nt: TGTGCCAGCAGCTTGGCCGCTCGAGGAGGTTACGGGAGGTCTAACTATGGCTACACCTTC
CDR3aa: CASSLAARGGYGRSNYGYTF

abundance: .
v_gene: TRBV2
j_gene: TRBJ2-3
d_gene: TRBD2
CDR3nt: TGTGCCAGCAGTCCCGGGAGGTGGACAGATACGCAGTATTTT
CDR3aa: CASSPGRWTDTQYF

abundance: .
v_gene: TRBV28
j_gene: TRBJ2-1
d_gene: TRBD1
CDR3nt: TGTGCCAGCAGCGCCCCGGGACAGGTCTACAATGAGCAGTTCTTC
CDR3aa: CASSAPGQVYNEQFF

abundance: .
v_gene: TRBV7-9
j_gene: TRBJ2-7
d_gene: TRBD2
CDR3nt: TGTGCCAGCAGCGAAGGACTAGCGGGGGGATACGAGCAGTACTTC
CDR3aa: CASSEGLAGGYEQYF

abundance: .
v_gene: TRBV5-1
j_gene: TRBJ2-2
d_gene: .
CDR3nt: TGCGCCAGCAGTGGTGGACAGACCGGGGAGCTGTTTTTT
CDR3aa: CASSGGQTGELFF

abundance: .
v_gene: TRBV5-1
j_gene: TRBJ2-1
d_gene: .
CDR3nt: TGCGCCAGCAGCTTGGTCGGACAGTTCGGCAATGAGCAGTTCTTC
CDR3aa: CASSLVGQFGNEQFF

abundance: few
v_gene: TRBV12-1
j_gene: TRBJ2-1
d_gene: .
CDR3nt: TGTGCCAGCAAAACGGGACTAGCGGACGACAATGAGCAGTTCTTC
CDR3aa: CASKTGLADDNEQFF

abundance: .
v_gene: TRBV7-2
j_gene: TRBJ1-1
d_gene: .
CDR3nt: TGTGCCAGCAGCTTAGCTAGGGGGGGGGACACTGAAGCTTTCTTT
CDR3aa: CASSLARGGDTEAFF

abundance: .
v_gene: TRBV28
j_gene: TRBJ1-5
d_gene: .
CDR3nt: TGTGCCAGCAGTTCGTGGGGGGGCAATCAGCCCCAGCATTTT
CDR3aa: CASSSWGGNQPQHF

abundance: .
v_gene: TRBV27
j_gene: TRBJ2-7
d_gene: TRBD1
CDR3nt: TGTGCCAGCAGTTCCGGGGACAGAAGAGACGAGCAGTACTTC
CDR3aa: CASSSGDRRDEQYF

abundance: .
v_gene: TRBV27
j_gene: TRBJ1-2
d_gene: TRBD1
CDR3nt: TGTGCCAGCACCAGCACAGGGGGCGCAGACTATGGCTACACCTTC
CDR3aa: CASTSTGGADYGYTF

abundance: .
v_gene: TRBV9
j_gene: TRBJ2-7
d_gene: .
CDR3nt: TGTGCCAGCAGCGTAGCTTCCGGACACCCTAATTACGAGCAGTACTTC
CDR3aa: CASSVASGHPNYEQYF

abundance: few
v_gene: TRBV2
j_gene: TRBJ2-3
d_gene: TRBD1
CDR3nt: TGTGCCAGCAGCGCAGGGGGCGCCCTCACAGATACGCAGTATTTT
CDR3aa: CASSAGGALTDTQYF

abundance: .
v_gene: TRBV4-2
j_gene: TRBJ2-3
d_gene: .
CDR3nt: TGTGCCAGCAGCTACGGCCCGGACTTTAGCACAGATACGCAGTATTTT
CDR3aa: CASSYGPDFSTDTQYF

abundance: .
v_gene: TRBV7-6
j_gene: TRBJ1-1
d_gene: .
CDR3nt: TGTGCCAGCAGCCCGGGACAAATGAACACTGAAGCTTTCTTT
CDR3aa: CASSPGQMNTEAFF

abundance: .
v_gene: TRBV6-5
j_gene: TRBJ2-7
d_gene: .
CDR3nt: TGTGCCAGCAGTTACTCGATTCCAGGACTAAACTACGAGCAGTACTTC
CDR3aa: CASSYSIPGLNYEQYF

abundance: .
v_gene: TRBV28
j_gene: TRBJ1-6
d_gene: .
CDR3nt: TGTGCCAGCAGTCCTCCCGGAGACTCCTATAATTCACCCCTCCACTTT
CDR3aa: CASSPPGDSYNSPLHF

abundance: .
v_gene: TRBV7-6
j_gene: TRBJ2-7
d_gene: .
CDR3nt: TGTGCCAGCAGTTGGAGGGACAGCAACTACGAGCAGTACTTC
CDR3aa: CASSWRDSNYEQYF

abundance: .
v_gene: TRBV28
j_gene: TRBJ1-5
d_gene: TRBD1
CDR3nt: TGTGCCAGCAGTTCGACAGGGGGCGGACTTGGTCAGCCCCAGCATTTT
CDR3aa: CASSSTGGGLGQPQHF

abundance: .
v_gene: TRBV7-2
j_gene: TRBJ2-1
d_gene: TRBD2
CDR3nt: TGTGCCAGCAGCTTGGGACTAGCCAATCGCGAGCAGTTCTTC
CDR3aa: CASSLGLANREQFF

abundance: once
v_gene: TRBV29-1
j_gene: TRBJ2-3
d_gene: TRBD1
CDR3nt: TGCAGCGTGGTGGACAGGGGGATTATAGATACGCAGTATTTT
CDR3aa: CSVVDRGIIDTQYF

abundance: .
v_gene: TRBV4-1
j_gene: TRBJ2-2
d_gene: .
CDR3nt: TGCGCCAGCAGCCTAGGGACCAGGGGCACCGGGGAGCTGTTTTTT
CDR3aa: CASSLGTRGTGELFF

abundance: few
v_gene: TRBV27
j_gene: TRBJ2-5
d_gene: TRBD2
CDR3nt: TGTGCCAGCAGTTCCTCCCCCGTTTCGGGAGGGTGGGAGACCCAGTACTTC
CDR3aa: CASSSSPVSGGWETQYF

abundance: .
v_gene: TRBV6-1
j_gene: TRBJ2-7
d_gene: .
CDR3nt: TGTGCCAGCAGTGACAACGGAGGAGCGGTCTGGGTCTACGAGCAGTACTTC
CDR3aa: CASSDNGGAVWVYEQYF

abundance: .
v_gene: TRBV25-1
j_gene: TRBJ2-1
d_gene: TRBD1
CDR3nt: TGTGCCAGCAGTGGGGACAGATTCTCTTACAATGAGCAGTTCTTC
CDR3aa: CASSGDRFSYNEQFF

abundance: few
v_gene: TRBV2
j_gene: TRBJ2-5
d_gene: .
CDR3nt: TGTGCCAGCAGGCGAGGCGGGATAGAGACCCAGTACTTC
CDR3aa: CASRRGGIETQYF

abundance: few
v_gene: TRBV19
j_gene: TRBJ2-5
d_gene: .
CDR3nt: TGTGCCAGTAGTATAAACGGTTTCCAAGAGACCCAGTACTTC
CDR3aa: CASSINGFQETQYF

abundance: .
v_gene: TRBV19
j_gene: TRBJ1-2
d_gene: TRBD1
CDR3nt: TGTGCCAGTAGTCTCTATACTCTCCCGGGACAGAATATAGCTAACTATGGCTACACCTTC
CDR3aa: CASSLYTLPGQNIANYGYTF

abundance: .
v_gene: TRBV29-1
j_gene: TRBJ2-1
d_gene: .
CDR3nt: TGCAGCGTTGAACCAGGCAGGGAATTTTTTAACAATGAGCAGTTCTTC
CDR3aa: CSVEPGREFFNNEQFF

abundance: .
v_gene: TRBV5-4
j_gene: TRBJ1-2
d_gene: .
CDR3nt: TGTGCCAGCTCCATAGGCGGGGGAGCTAACTATGGCTACACCTTC
CDR3aa: CASSIGGGANYGYTF

abundance: .
v_gene: TRBV7-8
j_gene: TRBJ2-3
d_gene: .
CDR3nt: TGTGCCAGCACCCGTACGGGGGATACGCAGTATTTT
CDR3aa: CASTRTGDTQYF

abundance: .
v_gene: TRBV29-1
j_gene: TRBJ1-2
d_gene: TRBD1
CDR3nt: TGCAGCGTGTTCAGACAGGGGGTTTCGGATGACTACACCTTC
CDR3aa: CSVFRQGVSDDYTF

abundance: .
v_gene: TRBV19
j_gene: TRBJ1-2
d_gene: .
CDR3nt: TGTGCCAGTAGTATCTACGCCGGCGGAAACTATGGCTACACCTTC
CDR3aa: CASSIYAGGNYGYTF

abundance: .
v_gene: TRBV6-5
j_gene: TRBJ2-5
d_gene: TRBD1
CDR3nt: TGTGCCAGCAGTTACGTGGGCAGGGGGTCGGAGCAGTACTTC
CDR3aa: CASSYVGRGSEQYF

abundance: .
v_gene: TRBV19
j_gene: TRBJ1-5
d_gene: TRBD1
CDR3nt: TGTGCCAGTAGCCAGCAAGCCAGGGGGCCCAATCAGCCCCAGCATTTT
CDR3aa: CASSQQARGPNQPQHF

abundance: .
v_gene: TRBV5-1
j_gene: TRBJ2-3
d_gene: TRBD2
CDR3nt: TGCGCCAGCAGGAGCGGGGGGTTAACAGATACGCAGTATTTT
CDR3aa: CASRSGGLTDTQYF

abundance: .
v_gene: TRBV6-1
j_gene: TRBJ1-2
d_gene: TRBD1
CDR3nt: TGTGCCAGCAGTGGGCCCGGGACAGGGGGCGGCTATGGCTACACCTTC
CDR3aa: CASSGPGTGGGYGYTF

abundance: .
v_gene: TRBV7-2
j_gene: TRBJ2-1
d_gene: .
CDR3nt: TGTGCCAGCAGCTTAGCCCTGACAGGATACAATGAGCAGTTCTTC
CDR3aa: CASSLALTGYNEQFF

abundance: .
v_gene: TRBV11-3
j_gene: TRBJ2-2
d_gene: .
CDR3nt: TGTGCCAGCAGCTTATCCGGGACGAACACCGGGGAGCTGTTTTTT
CDR3aa: CASSLSGTNTGELFF